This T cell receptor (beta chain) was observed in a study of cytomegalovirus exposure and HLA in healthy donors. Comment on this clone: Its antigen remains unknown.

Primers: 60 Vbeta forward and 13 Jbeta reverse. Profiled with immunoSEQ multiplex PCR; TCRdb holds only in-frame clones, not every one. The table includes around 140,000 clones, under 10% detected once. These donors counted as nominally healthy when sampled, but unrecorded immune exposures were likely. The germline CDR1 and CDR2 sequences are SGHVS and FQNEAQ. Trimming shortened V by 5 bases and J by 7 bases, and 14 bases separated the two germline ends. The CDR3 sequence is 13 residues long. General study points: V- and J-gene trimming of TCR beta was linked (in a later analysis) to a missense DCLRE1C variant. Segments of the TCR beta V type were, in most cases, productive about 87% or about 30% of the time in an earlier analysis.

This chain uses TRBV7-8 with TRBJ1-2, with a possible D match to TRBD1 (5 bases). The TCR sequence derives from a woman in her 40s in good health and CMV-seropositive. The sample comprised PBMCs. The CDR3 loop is CASSPSEGAGYTF. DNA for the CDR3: TGTGCCAGCAGCCCTAGTGAAGGGGCTGGCTACACCTTC. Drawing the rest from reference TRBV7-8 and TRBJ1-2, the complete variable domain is GAGVSQSPRYKVAKRGQDVALRCDPISGHVSLFWYQQALGQGPEFLTYFQNEAQLDKSGLPSDRFFAERPEGSVSTLKIQRTQQEDSAVYLCASSPSEGAGYTFGSGTRLTVV.